Listed below are T cell receptor beta chains from one sample, sequenced in a study of T cell repertoires in cytomegalovirus infection. TCRdb recomputed calls from the reads with MiXCR, one row per CDR3 protein. The repertoire holds about 490,000 distinct CDR3 sequences, with over 9% as singletons. The sequencing sample was made of PBMCs. The source of these receptors is a human donor in good health (CMV status not recorded). Some clones in this sample may be carry-over from other donors' samples. Both conserved end residues are part of each CDR3. D genes are given only for firm matches. Clone size is shown for a subset of rows, as once, few, many or a class of expanded clone.

TRBV18	TRBD2	TRBJ2-1	many	TGTGCCAGCTCACCGAAAGAGCGGGAGGGATTCAATGAGCAGTTCTTC	CASSPKEREGFNEQFF
TRBV7-8	TRBD2	TRBJ2-5	many	TGTGCCAGCAGCTTACTGCGGGGGGCCCAAGAGACCCAGTACTTC	CASSLLRGAQETQYF
TRBV18	.	TRBJ1-1	.	TGTGCCAGCTCACCACCGAGGGCAGGGTTCATGAACACTGAAGCTTTCTTT	CASSPPRAGFMNTEAFF
TRBV7-6	.	TRBJ2-5	many	TGTGCCAGCAGCTCCGACTCGCAAGAGACCCAGTACTTC	CASSSDSQETQYF
TRBV5-6	.	TRBJ2-7	.	TGTGCCAGCAGCTTGGCCGTAGGGGACGAGCAGTACTTC	CASSLAVGDEQYF
TRBV20-1	TRBD2	TRBJ2-7	.	TGCAGTGCTCGTCCGGGACTAGCGGGAATCTACGAGCAGTACTTC	CSARPGLAGIYEQYF
TRBV6-1	.	TRBJ1-2	.	TGTGCCAGCAGTGTCCACGAGGTCTATGGCTACACCTTC	CASSVHEVYGYTF
TRBV7-8	.	TRBJ2-1	many	TGTGCCAGCAGCTTAGAAGGGGGGTTCGATGAGCAGTTCTTC	CASSLEGGFDEQFF
TRBV18	.	TRBJ1-2	.	TGTGCCAGCTCACCAGGTATCGGACGGGACAACTATGGCTACACCTTC	CASSPGIGRDNYGYTF
TRBV4-2	TRBD1	TRBJ2-5	many	TGTGCCAGCAGCCAAGATGACAGGGCCCAAGAGACCCAGTACTTC	CASSQDDRAQETQYF
TRBV7-2	.	TRBJ1-3	many	TGTGCCAGCAGCTTAGCACAGGCTGGAAACACCATATATTTT	CASSLAQAGNTIYF
TRBV20-1	TRBD2	TRBJ2-1	few	TGCAGTGCTAGGACTAGCGGGAACTTGGGTGAGCAGTTCTTC	CSARTSGNLGEQFF
TRBV14	.	TRBJ1-4	.	TGTGCCAGCAGCCACCATCCGGGCGCGGATGAAAAACTGTTTTTT	CASSHHPGADEKLFF
TRBV5-5	TRBD1	TRBJ1-5	few	TGTGCCAGCAGCCCCCTGGGACAGGGGCTTGATCAGCCCCAGCATTTT	CASSPLGQGLDQPQHF
TRBV5-6	TRBD2	TRBJ2-2	many	TGTGCCAGCAGCTTGGAAGGGACTAGCGGGGCCAACACCGGGGAGCTGTTTTTT	CASSLEGTSGANTGELFF
TRBV27	TRBD1	TRBJ1-5	many	TGTGCCAGCAGTTCCTACCTGGACAGGGGGCTTGGTCAGCCCCAGCATTTT	CASSSYLDRGLGQPQHF
TRBV27	.	TRBJ1-1	many	TGTGCCAGCAATCGCAGGGTCGGCCTCAACACTGAAGCTTTCTTT	CASNRRVGLNTEAFF
TRBV5-5	TRBD1	TRBJ1-2	many	TGTGCCAGCAGCGCTCGACAGGGGACTGGCTACACCTTC	CASSARQGTGYTF
TRBV24-1	.	TRBJ2-1	.	TGTGCCACCAGTTCCCCCTTTAGGGATGAGCAGTTCTTC	CATSSPFRDEQFF
TRBV7-9	TRBD1	TRBJ1-5	.	TGTGCCAGCAGCCCAACGGACAGGGATCAGCCCCAGCATTTT	CASSPTDRDQPQHF
TRBV7-8	TRBD2	TRBJ2-3	many	TGTGCCAGCAGCCCTCGGACTAGCGGGGAGGGGTACACGCAGTATTTT	CASSPRTSGEGYTQYF
TRBV11-2	TRBD2	TRBJ2-1	many	TGTGCCAGCAGCCCGGGAGCGGGAGAGATTCTTAATGAGCAGTTCTTC	CASSPGAGEILNEQFF
TRBV29-1	TRBD2	TRBJ2-3	few	TGCAGCGTAGGGACTAGCGGGTATACGCAGTATTTT	CSVGTSGYTQYF
TRBV5-5	.	TRBJ1-1	.	TGTGCCAGCACCCTTTCAATCATGAACACTGAAGCTTTCTTT	CASTLSIMNTEAFF
TRBV7-2	.	TRBJ2-5	many	TGTGCCAGCAGCTCACCCCCAAAGACCCAGTACTTC	CASSSPPKTQYF
TRBV30	.	TRBJ2-3	many	TGTGCCTGGAGTGTACAGGGTTCGCAGTATTTT	CAWSVQGSQYF
TRBV20-1	.	TRBJ2-7	.	TGCAGTGCATTGCTAGGAGCCAGGGGCTACGAGCAGTACTTC	CSALLGARGYEQYF
TRBV5-1	TRBD2	TRBJ2-2	.	TGCGCCTCCACCGGAGGCGCGGGGGGGCGTTTCACCGGGGAGCTGTTTTTT	CASTGGAGGRFTGELFF
TRBV29-1	TRBD1	TRBJ1-1	many	TGCAGCGCCGACCCGCAGGGGGCGGGTACTGAAGCTTTCTTT	CSADPQGAGTEAFF
TRBV10-3	TRBD1	TRBJ1-5	few	TGTGCCATCGGGGACAGATTAAAGGAGCCCCAGCATTTT	CAIGDRLKEPQHF
TRBV18	.	TRBJ2-5	few	TGTGCCAGCTCACCAACCCAGGCTAGCGCTGGGGAGACCCAGTACTTC	CASSPTQASAGETQYF
TRBV5-1	TRBD1	TRBJ1-4	few	TGCGCCAGCAGCTCAGGGGACAGTAATGAAAAACTGTTTTTT	CASSSGDSNEKLFF
TRBV10-3	TRBD1	TRBJ2-1	.	TGTGCCATCAGTGCACGGACAGGGGAGAAGGATGAGCAGTTCTTC	CAISARTGEKDEQFF
TRBV6-1	.	TRBJ1-5	many	TGTGCCAGCAGTGATCAGGGGAAGCCCCAGCATTTT	CASSDQGKPQHF
TRBV9	TRBD1	TRBJ2-5	.	TGTGCCAGCAGCAAGACAGGGGTCGGCGAGACCCAGTACTTC	CASSKTGVGETQYF
TRBV9	.	TRBJ1-2	.	TGTGCCAGCAGCGTAGGAGTATCTCGATCGGGCTACACCTTC	CASSVGVSRSGYTF
TRBV6-5	TRBD2	TRBJ2-2	many	TGTGCCAGCAGTCGCGCGGGAGTCGGAAACACCGGGGAGCTGTTTTTT	CASSRAGVGNTGELFF
TRBV7-8	TRBD2	TRBJ2-2	many	TGTGCCAGCAGCTTCGCTCTAGCGGGGCCCGGGGAGCTGTTTTTT	CASSFALAGPGELFF
TRBV13	TRBD2	TRBJ2-1	.	TGTGCCAGCAGCGCCGGGACTAGCGGGATAGATGAGCAGTTCTTC	CASSAGTSGIDEQFF
TRBV15	TRBD2	TRBJ2-3	many	TGTGCCACCAGCAGAGGACTAGCGGGAGGTGTGCGAGATACGCAGTATTTT	CATSRGLAGGVRDTQYF
TRBV20-1	.	TRBJ1-5	many	TGCAGTGCTAGAGATCAGGAGGGTTTAAGCAATCAGCCCCAGCATTTT	CSARDQEGLSNQPQHF
TRBV6-6	TRBD1	TRBJ1-2	few	TGTGCCAGCAGTCAACTACAGGGGCCCTATGGCTACACCTTC	CASSQLQGPYGYTF
TRBV30	.	TRBJ1-1	few	TGTGCCTGGAGGGAAGCGGGCACTGAAGCTTTCTTT	CAWREAGTEAFF
TRBV6-1	TRBD1	TRBJ2-1	many	TGTGCCAGCACCCATTTCCGGGACAGGGCACATGGGCAGTTCTTC	CASTHFRDRAHGQFF
TRBV29-1	TRBD1	TRBJ1-3	many	TGCAGCGTGAGGGGACAGGGGACGGACACCATATATTTT	CSVRGQGTDTIYF
TRBV10-3	TRBD1	TRBJ2-5	few	TGTGCCATCAGTAGACAGGGTGGGGACGAGGAGACCCAGTACTTC	CAISRQGGDEETQYF
TRBV14	.	TRBJ2-2	.	TGTGCCAGCAGCCTGTCGCTAGCCGTCGGGGAGCTGTTTTTT	CASSLSLAVGELFF